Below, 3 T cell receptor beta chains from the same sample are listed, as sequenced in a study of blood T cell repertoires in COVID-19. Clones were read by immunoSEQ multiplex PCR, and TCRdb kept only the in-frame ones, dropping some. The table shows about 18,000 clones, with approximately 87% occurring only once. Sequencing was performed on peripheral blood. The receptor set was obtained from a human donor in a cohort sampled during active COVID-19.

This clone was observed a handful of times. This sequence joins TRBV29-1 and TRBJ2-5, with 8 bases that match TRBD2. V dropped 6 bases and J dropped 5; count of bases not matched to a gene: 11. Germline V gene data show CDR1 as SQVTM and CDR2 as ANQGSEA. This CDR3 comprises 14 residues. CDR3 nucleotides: TGCAGCGTCCCCCGGACTAGCCGTCTTGAGACCCAGTACTTC. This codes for CSVPRTSRLETQYF.

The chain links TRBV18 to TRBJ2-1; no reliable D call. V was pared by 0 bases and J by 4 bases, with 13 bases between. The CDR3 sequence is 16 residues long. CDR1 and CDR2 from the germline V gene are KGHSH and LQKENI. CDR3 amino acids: CASSPPSQVSYNEQFF. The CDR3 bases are TGTGCCAGCTCACCACCGTCTCAAGTTAGTTACAATGAGCAGTTCTTC.

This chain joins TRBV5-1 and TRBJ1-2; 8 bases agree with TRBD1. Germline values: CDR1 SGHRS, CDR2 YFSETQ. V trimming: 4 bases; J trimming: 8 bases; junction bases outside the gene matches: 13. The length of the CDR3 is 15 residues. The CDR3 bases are TGCGCCAGCAGCCCGGACTCACAGGGGGTACGGGGCTACACCTTC. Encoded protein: CASSPDSQGVRGYTF.